This T cell receptor (beta chain) was obtained from a study of human versus mouse CDR3 diversity and MHC coevolution. Study details: Reportedly, immunoSEQ detects one in 200,000 T cells with minimized PCR bias. Study results and caveats: iCHAO1 estimated the human TCR beta repertoire at 1.6 million or so clonotypes. The lowest clonal inequality scores came from most of the three human donors.

Sequencing used immunoSEQ multiplex PCR; TCRdb keeps in-frame clones, though not all of them. The sample shows tens of thousands of clones, 90% to 95% of them seen only once. With regard to this clone: The antigen is not known.

J gave up 3 bases and V 6 bases, and 7 bases lay outside the gene matches. The germline V gene encodes CDR1 MDHEN and CDR2 SYDVKM. The CDR3 is made up of 16 amino acids. Naive CD4 T cells were sorted as CD45RO-negative, CD62L-positive. V usage is TRBV28 and J usage is TRBJ2-1; 11 bases are shared with TRBD2. Sequencing was done on a sample of naive CD4+ T cells from blood. Subset specified: CD45RO-negative CD62L-positive naive CD4 T cells. The receptor's source is a person aged 30 to 70 in good health. CDR3 coding DNA: TGTGCCAGCAGATTACCGGGACTAGCGGACTACAATGAGCAGTTCTTC. Translation gives CASRLPGLADYNEQFF.